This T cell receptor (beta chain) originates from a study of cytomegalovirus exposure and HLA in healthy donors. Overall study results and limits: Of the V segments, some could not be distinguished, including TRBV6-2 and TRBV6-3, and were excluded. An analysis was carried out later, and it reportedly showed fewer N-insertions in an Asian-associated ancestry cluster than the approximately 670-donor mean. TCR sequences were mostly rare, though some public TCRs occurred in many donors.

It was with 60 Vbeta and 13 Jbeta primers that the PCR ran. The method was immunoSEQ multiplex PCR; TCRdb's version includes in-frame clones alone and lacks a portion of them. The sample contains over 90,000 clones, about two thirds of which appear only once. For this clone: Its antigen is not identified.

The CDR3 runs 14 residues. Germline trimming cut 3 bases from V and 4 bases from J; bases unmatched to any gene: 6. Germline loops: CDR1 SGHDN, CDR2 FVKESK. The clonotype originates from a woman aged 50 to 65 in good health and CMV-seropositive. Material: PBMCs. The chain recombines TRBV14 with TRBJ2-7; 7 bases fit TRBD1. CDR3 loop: CASSQTDREYEQYF. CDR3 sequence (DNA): TGTGCCAGCAGCCAGACCGACAGGGAGTACGAGCAGTACTTC. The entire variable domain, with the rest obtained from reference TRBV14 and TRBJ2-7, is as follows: EAGVTQFPSHSVIEKGQTVTLRCDPISGHDNLYWYRRVMGKEIKFLLHFVKESKQDESGMPNNRFLAERTGGTYSTLKVQPAELEDSGVYFCASSQTDREYEQYFGPGTRLTVT.